This TCR beta chain was sequenced in a study of cytomegalovirus exposure and HLA in healthy donors. Germline CDR1 MDHEN, CDR2 SYDVKM. The CDR3 is made up of 13 amino acids. Trimming removed 4 bases from V and 4 bases from J, with 10 bases in between. In this sample, this clone turned up once. Use of 60 Vbeta and 13 Jbeta primers characterized the PCR. Produced via immunoSEQ multiplex PCR; TCRdb's table is partial and in-frame only. Of about 190,000 clones in the sample, less than 85% are singletons; the top ten hold over 4%. The sequence was obtained from a young man in good health and CMV-seropositive. The chain recombines TRBV28 with TRBJ1-2; the D gene is possibly TRBD1 (5 bases). The sequenced sample was PBMCs. The CDR3 is CASSSGVSYGYTF. Written as DNA, the CDR3 is TGTGCCAGCAGTTCGGGGGTGAGCTATGGCTACACCTTC.